This TCR beta chain was sequenced in a study of blood T cell repertoires in COVID-19. On the study more broadly: Spain, Italy and the United States supplied samples that represented acute and convalescent COVID-19.

The CDR3 is made up of 15 amino acids. V shed 6 bases and J 2 bases; nucleotides not matched to a gene: 6. Germline V lookup: CDR1 SNHLY, CDR2 FYNNEI. Method: immunoSEQ multiplex PCR; TCRdb's copy keeps in-frame clones and lacks some. The table records roughly 180,000 clones, about 82% of them present only once. The cohort comprised adults aged about 18 to 100 years residing in under 25 US areas. V is TRBV2 and J is TRBJ1-3, with 8 bases matching TRBD1. Sequencing was performed on PBMCs or T cells enriched from blood (not recorded which). The TCR was taken from a woman aged 25 to 39 who had recovered from COVID-19. The CDR3 sequence: CASSGQGGPGNTIYF. In DNA form, the CDR3 reads TGTGCCAGCAGCGGACAGGGAGGGCCTGGAAACACCATATATTTT.